Below, 21 T cell receptor beta chains from the same sample are listed, as sequenced in a study of blood T cell repertoires in COVID-19. Repertoires were generated with immunoSEQ multiplex PCR, while TCRdb's copy carries only in-frame clones and drops some. The top ten clones hold approximately 3.5% of a sample with over 200,000 clones, over 70% of them seen once. Sequenced: PBMCs or T cells enriched from blood (not recorded which). The receptors were sampled from a woman between 25 and 40 years old who had been exposed to COVID-19.

Comments on this clone: The junction differs from germline at one of its ends, possibly a read error. This sequence joins TRBV6-5 and TRBJ2-7; D unresolved. The CDR3 runs 15 residues. CDR1 and CDR2 (germline): MNHEY, SVGAGI. As DNA, the CDR3 is TGTGCCAGCAAGGAAAGCGAAACAACTCCTACGAGCAGCTTCTTC. This codes for CASKESETTPTSSFF.

The gene calls are TRBV29-1 and TRBJ2-4; TRBD1 agrees at 7 bases. Trimming removed 1 base from V and 6 bases from J; junction bases left unmatched: 6. This CDR3 has 14 amino acids. Germline V gene data show CDR1 as SQVTM and CDR2 as ANQGSEA. The CDR3 DNA follows: TGCAGCGTTGAAGTGGGACAGAGCTTAAACATTCAGTACTTC. Translating gives CSVEVGQSLNIQYF.

The chain links TRBV5-8 to TRBJ1-2; the D gene is possibly TRBD1 (5 bases). From germline, CDR1 is SGHTS and CDR2 YDEGEE. The CDR3 extends over 15 amino acids. Trimming took off 4 bases at V and 8 bases at J, with 21 bases between the two ends. In DNA form, the CDR3 reads TGTGCCAGCAGCGTGCCGGGGGTCTTAAGAGGGGGCTACACCTTC. Translation gives CASSVPGVLRGGYTF.

J is TRBJ2-1 and V is TRBV6-1; 8 positions match TRBD1. The ends lost 4 bases at V and 0 bases at J; junction bases unmatched: 5. The CDR3 length is 16 residues. Germline lookup yields CDR1 MNHNS and CDR2 SASEGT. Here the CDR3 reads CASSARTGGSYNEQFF. CDR3 nucleotide sequence: TGTGCCAGCAGTGCCAGAACAGGGGGCTCCTACAATGAGCAGTTCTTC.

The rearrangement links TRBV5-1 to TRBJ2-7, with 8 bases fitting TRBD1. Germline CDR1 is SGHRS and CDR2 is YFSETQ. V lost 4 bases to trimming and J lost 7 bases; unmatched junction nucleotides: 10. CDR3 size: 14 residues. CDR3 protein: CASSQGQAAGEQYF. The CDR3 region has the DNA TGCGCCAGCAGCCAGGGACAGGCGGCCGGGGAGCAGTACTTC. The complete variable domain, with remaining parts taken from reference TRBV5-1 and TRBJ2-7, reads KAGVTQTPRYLIKTRGQQVTLSCSPISGHRSVSWYQQTPGQGLQFLFEYFSETQRNKGNFPGRFSGRQFSNSRSEMNVSTLELGDSALYLCASSQGQAAGEQYFGPGTRLTVT.

The rearrangement links TRBV4-2 to TRBJ1-1; 9 bases are shared with TRBD1. Germline assignment: CDR1 LGHNA and CDR2 YNFKEQ. This CDR3 region has 15 residues. After removal of 6 bases from V and 1 base from J, the junction contained 6 bases not matched to a gene. The CDR3 spells CASSYRGRGNTEAFF. For the CDR3, the DNA is TGTGCCAGCAGTTACAGGGGGCGGGGGAACACTGAAGCTTTCTTT.

This clone was detected a few times. The genes are TRBV13 and TRBJ2-7; TRBD2 matches 9 bases. This CDR3 contains 15 residues. With 6 bases clipped from V and 0 bases from J, the junction kept 6 bases outside the gene matches. The V gene's germline CDR1 is PRHDT and CDR2 FYEKMQ (reference sequence). Here the CDR3 reads CASSRLAVSSYEQYF. The CDR3 nucleotides read TGTGCCAGCAGTAGACTAGCGGTTAGCTCCTACGAGCAGTACTTC.

The V gene is TRBV30, the J gene TRBJ1-3; D might be TRBD1 (6 bases). Germline lookup yields CDR1 GTSNPN and CDR2 SVGIG (reference sequence). The V gene lost 1 base and the J gene lost 6 bases, with 7 bases spanning the gap. CDR3 length: 12 amino acids. This CDR3 reads CAWSAGVNTIYF. The CDR3, as DNA: TGTGCCTGGAGTGCAGGGGTAAACACCATATATTTT.

The chain is built from TRBV24-1 and TRBJ2-1; no clear D gene. Germline assignment: CDR1 KGHDR and CDR2 SFDVKD. CDR3 size: 13 residues. V was shortened by 3 bases and J by 4 bases, with 6 bases between the two germline ends. CDR3 nucleotide sequence: TGTGCCACCAGTGATCCAGGATACAATGAGCAGTTCTTC. Amino acids: CATSDPGYNEQFF.

The chain combines TRBV11-2 with TRBJ1-1; 7 nucleotides line up with TRBD1. The J segment lost 8 bases and the V segment lost 5 bases, leaving 5 bases of the junction unmatched. CDR1 is SGHAT, CDR2 FQNNGV, per germline. CDR3 length: 12 residues. The chain's CDR3 is CASSLTGDEAFF. The CDR3 DNA reads TGTGCCAGCAGCCTAACAGGGGACGAAGCTTTCTTT.

The chain combines TRBV9 with TRBJ1-3; the D is unclear. V was pared by 1 base and J by 5 bases, with 10 bases between. This CDR3 region has 14 residues. The germline V gene encodes CDR1 SGDLS and CDR2 YYNGEE. Here the CDR3 reads CASSVNEGRNTIYF. CDR3 sequence (DNA): TGTGCCAGCAGCGTAAATGAGGGCAGAAACACCATATATTTT.

The chain uses TRBV12-3 or TRBV12-4 and TRBJ1-1; TRBD1 aligns across 7 bases. CDR3 length: 13 amino acids. The junction had 7 bases not matched to a gene; V was cut back by 6 bases and J by 6 bases. CDR3 bases: TGTGCCAGCAGGGCGGACAGGACCTCTGAAGCTTTCTTT. This codes for CASRADRTSEAFF.

The chain carries TRBV5-4 and TRBJ1-4; TRBD1 agrees at 8 bases. Per the germline V gene, CDR1 is SGHNT and CDR2 is YYREEE (reference sequence). CDR3 length: 15 amino acids. Trimming removed 3 bases from V and 5 bases from J; junction bases left unmatched: 6. The CDR3 loop reads CASSSNRGLNEKLFF. In DNA, the CDR3 is TGTGCCAGCAGCTCGAACAGGGGGTTAAATGAAAAACTGTTTTTT.

The J gene is TRBJ2-1, the V gene TRBV5-1; TRBD2 matches 13 bases. Germline V gives CDR1 SGHRS, CDR2 YFSETQ. Losses at the gene ends were 4 bases for V and 5 bases for J; bases not matched to a gene: 3. There are 15 residues in the CDR3. CDR3 sequence reads: CASSGTSGIHNEQFF. In nucleotides, the CDR3 is TGCGCCAGCAGCGGGACTAGCGGGATCCACAATGAGCAGTTCTTC.

The chain uses TRBV30 and TRBJ2-2; possibly TRBD2 for D (6 bases). V was cut by 6 bases and J by 11 bases, with 19 bases left in between. The CDR3 is 13 residues long. Germline V gene lookup returns CDR1 GTSNPN and CDR2 SVGIG (reference sequence). The CDR3: CACAGPPHTELFF. The CDR3 DNA reads as TGTGCCTGTGCGGGACCGCCTCACACCGAGCTGTTTTTT.

The J gene is TRBJ2-5, the V gene TRBV5-1, with TRBD1 matching 9 bases. The CDR3 covers 14 residues. Germline CDR1 SGHRS, CDR2 YFSETQ. Germline trimming cut 2 bases from V and 3 bases from J; bases unmatched to any gene: 2. The CDR3 protein is CASSLRTGEETQYF. The CDR3, as DNA: TGCGCCAGCAGCTTAAGGACAGGGGAAGAGACCCAGTACTTC.

The chain combines TRBV25-1 with TRBJ2-7, with D tentatively TRBD1 (6 bases). The CDR3 has 12 residues. The V end lost 2 bases, the J end lost 6 bases, and 8 bases lay between the germline ends. The germline gives CDR1 MGHDK, CDR2 SYGVNS. This CDR3 is CASSEGGPEQYF. In DNA, the CDR3 is TGTGCCAGCAGTGAAGGGGGCCCCGAGCAGTACTTC.

The genes are TRBV5-1 and TRBJ2-7; 14 nucleotides agree with TRBD2. J lost 0 bases, V lost 2 bases, and 10 bases had no gene match. Looked up from germline, CDR1 is SGHRS and CDR2 is YFSETQ. This CDR3 is built from 19 residues. The chain's CDR3 is CASSLLPGLAGELSYEQYF. The CDR3 bases are TGCGCCAGCAGCTTATTACCGGGACTAGCGGGGGAACTCTCCTACGAGCAGTACTTC. Variable domain in full (rest from reference TRBV5-1 and TRBJ2-7): KAGVTQTPRYLIKTRGQQVTLSCSPISGHRSVSWYQQTPGQGLQFLFEYFSETQRNKGNFPGRFSGRQFSNSRSEMNVSTLELGDSALYLCASSLLPGLAGELSYEQYFGPGTRLTVT.

This clone was detected only once. The J gene is TRBJ1-2, the V gene TRBV25-1; D gene unclear. The CDR3 spans 14 residues. V lost 5 bases and J 2 bases, leaving 12 bases between the germline ends. Per germline, CDR1 MGHDK and CDR2 SYGVNS. CDR3 DNA sequence: TGTGCCAGCAGTCCGGGTCTTAAGAACTATGGCTACACCTTC. Translation gives CASSPGLKNYGYTF.

The count of this clone is one. The V gene is TRBV5-1, the J gene TRBJ2-1, with TRBD2 matching over 13 bases. Unmatched junction bases numbered 3, after V lost 4 bases and J lost 5 bases. This CDR3 has 15 amino acids. Germline V gene data show CDR1 as SGHRS and CDR2 as YFSETQ. As DNA, the CDR3 is TGCGCCAGCAGCGGACTAGCGGGAGCGGACAATGAGCAGTTCTTC. This codes for CASSGLAGADNEQFF.

This clone is a singleton in its sample. The chain carries TRBV6-5 and TRBJ1-2, with TRBD1 matching over 10 bases. Trimming at V came to 5 bases and at J to 6 bases, leaving 3 bases not matched to a gene. Germline V gene sequence: CDR1 MNHEY, CDR2 SVGAGI. This CDR3 is 13 amino acids long. This CDR3 reads CASSRDRGNGYTF. CDR3 bases: TGTGCCAGCAGTCGGGACAGGGGAAATGGCTACACCTTC.